The 15 T cell receptor beta chains in this list originate from one sample, sequenced in a study of T cell responses to AZD1222 COVID-19 vaccine. Produced via immunoSEQ multiplex PCR; TCRdb's table is partial and in-frame only. The profile shows 75,000 to 80,000 clones, approximately 87% of them singletons. The specimen was peripheral blood, collected 28 days after the second AZD1222 dose. These receptors were collected from an adult who received the AZD1222 COVID-19 vaccine.

The V and J genes are TRBV18 and TRBJ2-7, with D perhaps given as TRBD1 or TRBD2 (5 bases each). Deletions cut 2 bases from V and 3 bases from J, with 11 bases between. Per the germline V gene, CDR1 is KGHSH and CDR2 is LQKENI. The CDR3 extends over 14 amino acids. CDR3 coding DNA: TGTGCCAGCTCACCAGAGGGGACCATCTACGAGCAGTACTTC. Residues: CASSPEGTIYEQYF.

The chain has TRBV27 and TRBJ2-7; perhaps TRBD2 as D (6 bases). CDR3 size: 13 residues. Germline V lookup: CDR1 MNHEY, CDR2 SMNVEV (reference sequence). With 6 bases removed from V and 2 bases from J, the gap between germline ends came to 11 bases. The DNA of the CDR3 is TGTGCCAGCAGCGCGGGGAGCGCCTACGAGCAGTACTTC. Translation gives CASSAGSAYEQYF.

The rearrangement joins TRBV3-1 (or the pseudogene TRBV3-2) to TRBJ2-5; 7 bases line up with TRBD2. The germline gives CDR1 LGHDT, CDR2 YNNKEL (reference sequence). The J segment lost 2 bases and the V segment lost 4 bases, leaving 13 bases of the junction unmatched. There are 17 residues in the CDR3. DNA of the CDR3: TGTGCCAGCAGCCTCCGCAGCCTAGCGGAAATTCAAGAGACCCAGTACTTC. Protein sequence: CASSLRSLAEIQETQYF.

This clone was detected only once. The genes are TRBV19 and TRBJ1-1; tentative D call: TRBD1 (5 bases). V lost 10 bases, J lost 1 base, and 10 bases lay in between. Germline V lookup: CDR1 LNHDA, CDR2 SQIVND (reference sequence). This CDR3 comprises 12 residues. The CDR3 here is CATQRGNTEAFF. CDR3 nucleotides: TGTGCCACCCAAAGGGGGAACACTGAAGCTTTCTTT.

The chain joins TRBV15 to TRBJ1-4; TRBD1 is a possible D gene (5 bases). Germline V gene data show CDR1 as LNHNV and CDR2 as YYDKDF (reference sequence). CDR3 length: 16 amino acids. Between the trimmed V and J ends, which lost 1 base and 4 bases, there was a span of 13 bases. CDR3 loop: CATSRAERGYNEKLFF. CDR3 in DNA: TGTGCCACCAGCAGAGCGGAAAGGGGATATAATGAAAAACTGTTTTTT. Complete variable domain (other parts from reference TRBV15 and TRBJ1-4): DAMVIQNPRYQVTQFGKPVTLSCSQTLNHNVMYWYQQKSSQAPKLLFHYYDKDFNNEADTPDNFQSRRPNTSFCFLDIRSPGLGDTAMYLCATSRAERGYNEKLFFGSGTQLSVL.

The gene calls are TRBV5-1 and TRBJ1-3, with D perhaps matching TRBD1 (5 bases). Deletions cut 3 bases from V and 0 bases from J, with 16 bases between. The CDR3 loop spans 17 amino acids. Per germline, CDR1 SGHRS and CDR2 YFSETQ. The CDR3 nucleotides are TGCGCCAGCAGCTGGTTCGTGGGCGACAGCTCTGGAAACACCATATATTTT. Protein sequence: CASSWFVGDSSGNTIYF.

This chain connects TRBV2 to TRBJ1-5, with D unresolved. The CDR3 covers 16 residues. The germline V and J ends were trimmed by 2 bases and 0 bases, with 11 bases remaining between them. Germline V CDR1 and CDR2: SNHLY, FYNNEI. The CDR3 here is CASSENGRYSNQPQHF. The CDR3, as DNA: TGTGCCAGCAGTGAAAACGGCCGGTATAGCAATCAGCCCCAGCATTTT.

The gene calls are TRBV4-1 and TRBJ2-1; 15 nucleotides align to TRBD2. The V and J ends lost 4 bases and 7 bases, in that order; junction bases with no gene match: 2. This CDR3 is 15 amino acids long. From germline, CDR1 is MGHRA and CDR2 YSYEKL. CDR3: CASSRGLAGGNEQFF. Written as DNA, the CDR3 is TGCGCCAGCAGCCGAGGACTAGCGGGAGGGAATGAGCAGTTCTTC.

The J gene is TRBJ2-2, the V gene TRBV6-5, with D maybe TRBD2 (5 bases). V was trimmed by 11 bases and J by 0 bases, leaving 10 bases between them. Germline CDR1 reads MNHEY; CDR2 reads SVGAGI. This CDR3 contains 13 residues. CDR3 amino acids: CAVEGANTGELFF. CDR3 nucleotide sequence: TGTGCCGTTGAGGGTGCGAACACCGGGGAGCTGTTTTTT.

The genes are TRBV11-2 and TRBJ1-3, with TRBD1 matching 11 bases. Trimming removed 3 bases from V and 1 base from J; junction bases left unmatched: 8. CDR3 size: 18 residues. The germline gives CDR1 SGHAT, CDR2 FQNNGV. In DNA, the CDR3 is TGTGCCAGCAGCTTTAGTGGACAGGGGGCCGTTTCTGGAAACACCATATATTTT. Encoded protein: CASSFSGQGAVSGNTIYF.

This clone has only one observation. The chain joins TRBV7-9 to TRBJ2-4; perhaps D is TRBD1 or TRBD2 (5 bases each). The CDR3 runs 13 residues. From germline, CDR1 is SEHNR and CDR2 FQNEAQ (reference sequence). The V end lost 10 bases, the J end lost 6 bases, and 16 bases lay between the germline ends. CDR3 region: CATKLAGTNIQYF. Here the CDR3 DNA reads TGTGCCACCAAGTTGGCAGGGACAAACATTCAGTACTTC.

This rearrangement joins TRBV19 to TRBJ1-3; D possibly corresponds to TRBD1 (5 bases). CDR1 and CDR2 from the germline V gene are LNHDA and SQIVND (reference sequence). CDR3 size: 15 residues. V dropped 2 bases and J dropped 0 bases, with 8 bases sitting between them. In DNA form, the CDR3 reads TGTGCCAGTAGTATATCCGGGACCTCTGGAAACACCATATATTTT. Translated: CASSISGTSGNTIYF.

CDR3 in DNA: TGCGCCAGCAGCCAAGCGATGAACACTGAAGCTTTCTTT. Translating gives CASSQAMNTEAFF. The genes are TRBV4-3 and TRBJ1-1; no reliable D call. Trimming removed 1 base from V and 0 bases from J, with 3 bases in between. From germline, CDR1 is LGHNA and CDR2 YSLEER. The CDR3 sequence is 13 residues long.

The V call is TRBV29-1, the J call TRBJ1-5, with D possibly being TRBD1 (6 bases). This CDR3 contains 14 residues. Trimming stripped 8 bases from V and 5 bases from J, with 19 bases between. The germline V gene has CDR1 SQVTM and CDR2 ANQGSEA. The CDR3 spells CSITGQGNDQPQHF. The CDR3 DNA reads TGCAGCATAACGGGGCAGGGGAACGATCAGCCCCAGCATTTT.

The chain has TRBV6-5 and TRBJ2-2; D is undetermined. V was shortened by 2 bases and J by 6 bases, with 13 bases between the two germline ends. Germline loops: CDR1 MNHEY, CDR2 SVGAGI. CDR3 length: 15 residues. CDR3 DNA sequence: TGTGCCAGCAGTTACCGCCCCACCCCGGCCGGGGAGCTGTTTTTT. Its translation: CASSYRPTPAGELFF.